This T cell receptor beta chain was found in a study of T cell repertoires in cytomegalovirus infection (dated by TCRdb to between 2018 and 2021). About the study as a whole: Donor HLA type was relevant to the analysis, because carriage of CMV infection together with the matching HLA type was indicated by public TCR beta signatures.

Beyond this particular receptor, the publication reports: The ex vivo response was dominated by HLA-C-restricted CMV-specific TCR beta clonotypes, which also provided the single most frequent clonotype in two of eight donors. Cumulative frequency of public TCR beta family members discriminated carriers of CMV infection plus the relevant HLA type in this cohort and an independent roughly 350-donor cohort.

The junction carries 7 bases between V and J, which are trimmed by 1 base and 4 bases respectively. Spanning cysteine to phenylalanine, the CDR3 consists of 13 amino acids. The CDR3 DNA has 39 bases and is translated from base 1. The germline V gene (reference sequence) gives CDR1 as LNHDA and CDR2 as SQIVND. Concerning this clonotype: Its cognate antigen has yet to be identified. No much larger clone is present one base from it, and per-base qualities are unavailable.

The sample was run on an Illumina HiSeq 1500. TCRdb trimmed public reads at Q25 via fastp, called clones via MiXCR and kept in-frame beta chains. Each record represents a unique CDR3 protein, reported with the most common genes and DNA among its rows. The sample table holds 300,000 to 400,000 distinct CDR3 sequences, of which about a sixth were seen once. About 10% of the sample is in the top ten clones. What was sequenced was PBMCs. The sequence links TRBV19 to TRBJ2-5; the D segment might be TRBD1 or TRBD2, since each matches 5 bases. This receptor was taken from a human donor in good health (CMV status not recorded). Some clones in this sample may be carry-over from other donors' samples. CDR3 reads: CASSIAGGETQYF. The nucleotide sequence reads TGTGCCAGTAGTATAGCTGGGGGAGAGACCCAGTACTTC. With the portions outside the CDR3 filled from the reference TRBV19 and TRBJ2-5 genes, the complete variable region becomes DGGITQSPKYLFRKEGQNVTLSCEQNLNHDAMYWYRQDPGQGLRLIYYSQIVNDFQKGDIAEGYSVSREKKESFPLTVTSAQKNPTAFYLCASSIAGGETQYFGPGTRLLVL.